This entry is about one T cell receptor (beta chain). Antigen specificity is unknown. This specimen comes from a study of T cell responses to AZD1222 COVID-19 vaccine. The germline gives CDR1 LNHDA, CDR2 SQIVND (reference sequence). V was pared by 4 bases and J by 0 bases, with 6 bases between. The CDR3 sequence is 13 residues long. Study observations and caveats: Clonal diversity may have been underestimated in mostly white British donors. A rise in Spike-specific TCR breadth and depth followed two AZD1222 doses. Seropositive AZD1222 recipients at baseline numbered only 5 to 7. Nearly half of the spike-specific TCRs reportedly recognize variant regions that carry no mutations.

Assay used: immunoSEQ multiplex PCR; TCRdb lists only in-frame clones, some missing. The sample shows tens of thousands of clones, 90% to 95% of them seen only once. The specimen comprised peripheral blood, sampled 28 days after the second AZD1222 dose. This receptor was obtained from an adult who received the AZD1222 COVID-19 vaccine. The chain links TRBV19 to TRBJ1-1; D unclear. CDR3 sequence: CASSTSLNTEAFF. The CDR3 region has the DNA TGTGCCAGTAGTACCTCCCTGAACACTGAAGCTTTCTTT.